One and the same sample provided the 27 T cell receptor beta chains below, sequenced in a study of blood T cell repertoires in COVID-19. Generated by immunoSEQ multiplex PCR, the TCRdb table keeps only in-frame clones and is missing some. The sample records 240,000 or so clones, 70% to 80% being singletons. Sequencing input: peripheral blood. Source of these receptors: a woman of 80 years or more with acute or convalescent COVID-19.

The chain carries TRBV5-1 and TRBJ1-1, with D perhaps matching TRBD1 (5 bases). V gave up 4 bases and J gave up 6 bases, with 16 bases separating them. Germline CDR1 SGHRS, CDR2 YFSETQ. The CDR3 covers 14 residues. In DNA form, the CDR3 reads TGCGCCAGCAGCGACACGGGGGGAAGTGCTGAAGCTTTCTTT. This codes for CASSDTGGSAEAFF.

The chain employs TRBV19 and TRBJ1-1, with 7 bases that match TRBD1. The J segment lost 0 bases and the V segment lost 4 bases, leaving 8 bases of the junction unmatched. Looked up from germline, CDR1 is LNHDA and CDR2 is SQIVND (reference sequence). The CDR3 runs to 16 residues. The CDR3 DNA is TGTGCCAGTAGTACGACAGGGCGGAGAATGAACACTGAAGCTTTCTTT. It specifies CASSTTGRRMNTEAFF.

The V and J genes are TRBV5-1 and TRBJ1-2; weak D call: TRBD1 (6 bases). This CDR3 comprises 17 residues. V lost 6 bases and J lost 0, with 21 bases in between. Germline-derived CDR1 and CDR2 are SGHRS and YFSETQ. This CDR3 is CASNLTTGRETNYGYTF. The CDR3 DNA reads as TGCGCCAGCAACCTTACTACAGGGAGGGAAACTAACTATGGCTACACCTTC.

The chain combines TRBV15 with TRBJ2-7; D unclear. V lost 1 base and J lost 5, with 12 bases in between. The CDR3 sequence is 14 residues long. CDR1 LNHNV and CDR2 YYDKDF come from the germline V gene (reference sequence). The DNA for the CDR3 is TGTGCCACCAGCAGAGGGAGAGTCGCTCACGAGCAGTACTTC. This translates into CATSRGRVAHEQYF.

This CDR3 is CASSGGPEQFF. In DNA, the CDR3 is TGTGCCAGTAGTGGTGGGCCTGAGCAGTTCTTC. The chain couples TRBV19 to TRBJ2-1; D gene unclear. The germline CDR1 and CDR2 sequences are LNHDA and SQIVND (reference sequence). Trimming pared 5 bases from V and 9 bases from J, leaving 8 bases between. There are 11 residues in the CDR3.

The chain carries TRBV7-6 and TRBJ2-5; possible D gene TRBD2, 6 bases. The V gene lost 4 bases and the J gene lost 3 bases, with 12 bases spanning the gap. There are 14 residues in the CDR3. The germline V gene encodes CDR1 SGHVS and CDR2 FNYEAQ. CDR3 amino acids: CASSSPRGKETQYF. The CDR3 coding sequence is TGTGCCAGCAGCTCCCCCCGGGGGAAAGAGACCCAGTACTTC.

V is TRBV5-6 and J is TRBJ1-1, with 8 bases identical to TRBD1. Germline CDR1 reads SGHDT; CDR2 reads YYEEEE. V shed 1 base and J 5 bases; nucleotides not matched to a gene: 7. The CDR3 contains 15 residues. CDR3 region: CASSLTGGSRTEAFF. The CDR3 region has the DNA TGTGCCAGCAGCTTGACAGGGGGTTCGAGAACTGAAGCTTTCTTT.

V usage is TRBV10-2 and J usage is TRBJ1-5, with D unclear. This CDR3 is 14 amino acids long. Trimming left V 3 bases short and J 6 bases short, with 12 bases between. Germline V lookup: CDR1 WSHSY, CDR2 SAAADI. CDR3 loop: CASSDVGVGQPQHF. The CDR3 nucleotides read TGCGCCAGCAGTGATGTCGGGGTAGGTCAGCCCCAGCATTTT.

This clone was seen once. This CDR3 is CASSSFRVGGYTF. Written as DNA, the CDR3 is TGTGCCAGCAGCTCGTTCAGGGTGGGGGGCTACACCTTC. The rearrangement links TRBV11-2 to TRBJ1-2; possibly TRBD1 for D (5 bases). The germline V gene encodes CDR1 SGHAT and CDR2 FQNNGV. V gave up 4 bases and J gave up 8 bases, with 14 bases separating them. CDR3 size: 13 residues.

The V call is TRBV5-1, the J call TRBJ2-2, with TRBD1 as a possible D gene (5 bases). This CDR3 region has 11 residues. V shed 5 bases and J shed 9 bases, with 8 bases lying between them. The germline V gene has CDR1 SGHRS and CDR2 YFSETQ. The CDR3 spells CASRGPRELFF. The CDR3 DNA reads TGCGCCAGCAGGGGGCCCCGGGAGCTGTTTTTT.

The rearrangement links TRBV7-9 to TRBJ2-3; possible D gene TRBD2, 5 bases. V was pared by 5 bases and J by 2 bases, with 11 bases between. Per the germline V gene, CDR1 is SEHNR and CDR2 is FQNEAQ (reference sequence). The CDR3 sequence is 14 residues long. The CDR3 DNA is TGTGCCAGCAGCGCCGGACTCACCACAGATACGCAGTATTTT. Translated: CASSAGLTTDTQYF. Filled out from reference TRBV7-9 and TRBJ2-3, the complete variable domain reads DTGVSQNPRHKITKRGQNVTFRCDPISEHNRLYWYRQTLGQGPEFLTYFQNEAQLEKSRLLSDRFSAERPKGSFSTLEIQRTEQGDSAMYLCASSAGLTTDTQYFGPGTRLTVL.

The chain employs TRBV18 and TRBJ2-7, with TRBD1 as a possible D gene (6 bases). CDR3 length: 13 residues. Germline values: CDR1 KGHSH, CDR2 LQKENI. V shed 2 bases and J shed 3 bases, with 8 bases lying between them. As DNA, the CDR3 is TGTGCCAGCTCACCAGGCAGGGGCTACGAGCAGTACTTC. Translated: CASSPGRGYEQYF.

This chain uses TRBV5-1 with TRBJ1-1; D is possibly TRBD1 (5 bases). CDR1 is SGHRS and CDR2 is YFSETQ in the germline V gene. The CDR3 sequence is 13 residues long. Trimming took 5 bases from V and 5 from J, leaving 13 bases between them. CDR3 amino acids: CASSGGIGTEAFF. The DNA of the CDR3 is TGCGCCAGCAGTGGGGGGATCGGGACTGAAGCTTTCTTT.

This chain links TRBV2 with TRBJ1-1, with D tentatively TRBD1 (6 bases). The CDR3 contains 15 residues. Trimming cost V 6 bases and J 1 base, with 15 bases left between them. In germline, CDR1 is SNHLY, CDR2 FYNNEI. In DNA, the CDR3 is TGTGCCAGCAGGACGGACAGCTTTCAGAACACTGAAGCTTTCTTT. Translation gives CASRTDSFQNTEAFF.

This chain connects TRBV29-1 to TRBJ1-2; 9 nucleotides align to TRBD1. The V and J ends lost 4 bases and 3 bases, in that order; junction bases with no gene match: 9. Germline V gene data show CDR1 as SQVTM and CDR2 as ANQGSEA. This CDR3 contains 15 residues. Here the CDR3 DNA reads TGCAGCGTTGCCCCGTACAGGGGGCAGGACTATGGCTACACCTTC. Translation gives CSVAPYRGQDYGYTF.

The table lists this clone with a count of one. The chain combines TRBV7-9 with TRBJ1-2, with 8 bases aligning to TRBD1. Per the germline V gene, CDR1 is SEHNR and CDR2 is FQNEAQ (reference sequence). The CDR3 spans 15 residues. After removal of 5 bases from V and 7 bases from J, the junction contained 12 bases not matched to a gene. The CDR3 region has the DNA TGTGCCAGCAGCCTGGCAGGGGGCCGAAATGTTGGCTACACCTTC. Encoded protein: CASSLAGGRNVGYTF.

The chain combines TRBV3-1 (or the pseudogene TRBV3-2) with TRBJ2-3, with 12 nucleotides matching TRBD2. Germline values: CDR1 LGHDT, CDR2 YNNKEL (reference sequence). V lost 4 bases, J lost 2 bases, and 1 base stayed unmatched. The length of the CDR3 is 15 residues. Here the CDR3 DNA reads TGTGCCAGCAGCCGACTAGCGGGGGACACAGATACGCAGTATTTT. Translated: CASSRLAGDTDTQYF.

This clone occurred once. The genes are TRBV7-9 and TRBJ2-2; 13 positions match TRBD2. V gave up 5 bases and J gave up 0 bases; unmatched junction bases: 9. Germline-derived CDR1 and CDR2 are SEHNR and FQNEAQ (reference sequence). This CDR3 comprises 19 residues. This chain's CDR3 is CASSPRLAGGLSNTGELFF. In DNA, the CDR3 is TGTGCCAGCAGCCCCCGACTAGCGGGGGGCCTTTCGAACACCGGGGAGCTGTTTTTT.

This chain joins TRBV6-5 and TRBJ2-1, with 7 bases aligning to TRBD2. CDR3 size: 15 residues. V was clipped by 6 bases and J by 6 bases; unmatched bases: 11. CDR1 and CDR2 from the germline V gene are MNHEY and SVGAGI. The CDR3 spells CASSKGRVPSNEQFF. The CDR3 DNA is TGTGCCAGCAGCAAGGGGAGGGTCCCGTCCAATGAGCAGTTCTTC.

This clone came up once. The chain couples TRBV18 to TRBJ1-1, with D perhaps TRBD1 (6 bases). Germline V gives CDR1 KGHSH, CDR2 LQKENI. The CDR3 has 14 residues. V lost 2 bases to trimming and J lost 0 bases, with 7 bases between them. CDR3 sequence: CASSPGTLNTEAFF. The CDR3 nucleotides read TGTGCCAGCTCACCAGGGACACTGAACACTGAAGCTTTCTTT.

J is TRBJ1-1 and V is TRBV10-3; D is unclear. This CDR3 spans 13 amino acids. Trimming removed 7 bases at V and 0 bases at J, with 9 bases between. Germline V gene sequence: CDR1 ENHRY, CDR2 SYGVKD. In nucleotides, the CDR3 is TGTGCCATCAAGGGCGGGATGAACACTGAAGCTTTCTTT. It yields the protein CAIKGGMNTEAFF.

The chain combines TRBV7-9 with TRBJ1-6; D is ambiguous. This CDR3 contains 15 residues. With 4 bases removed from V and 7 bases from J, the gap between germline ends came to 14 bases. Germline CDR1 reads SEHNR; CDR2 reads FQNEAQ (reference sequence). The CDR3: CASSSQVLTNSPLHF. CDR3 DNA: TGTGCCAGCAGCTCCCAGGTCCTGACCAATTCACCCCTCCACTTT.

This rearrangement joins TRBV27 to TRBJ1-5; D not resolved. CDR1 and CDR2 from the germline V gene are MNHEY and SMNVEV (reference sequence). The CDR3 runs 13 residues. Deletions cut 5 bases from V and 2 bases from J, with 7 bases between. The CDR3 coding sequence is TGTGCCAGCAGTCGACACGGCAATCAGCCCCAGCATTTT. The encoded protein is CASSRHGNQPQHF.

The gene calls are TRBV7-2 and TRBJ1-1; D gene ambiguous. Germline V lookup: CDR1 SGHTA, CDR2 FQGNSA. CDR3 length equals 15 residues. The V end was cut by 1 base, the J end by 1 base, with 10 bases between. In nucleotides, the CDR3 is TGTGCCAGCAGCTTAGATACTCGGGAGAACACTGAAGCTTTCTTT. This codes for CASSLDTRENTEAFF. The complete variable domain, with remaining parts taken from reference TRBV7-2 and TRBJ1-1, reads GAGVSQSPSNKVTEKGKDVELRCDPISGHTALYWYRQSLGQGLEFLIYFQGNSAPDKSGLPSDRFSAERTGGSVSTLTIQRTQQEDSAVYLCASSLDTRENTEAFFGQGTRLTVV.

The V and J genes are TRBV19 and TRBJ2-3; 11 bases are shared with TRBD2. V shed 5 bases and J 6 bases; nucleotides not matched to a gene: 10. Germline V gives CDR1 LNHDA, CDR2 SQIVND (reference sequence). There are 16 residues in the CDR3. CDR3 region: CASSGDKLAGADTQYF. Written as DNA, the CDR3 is TGTGCCAGTAGTGGCGACAAACTAGCGGGAGCGGATACGCAGTATTTT.

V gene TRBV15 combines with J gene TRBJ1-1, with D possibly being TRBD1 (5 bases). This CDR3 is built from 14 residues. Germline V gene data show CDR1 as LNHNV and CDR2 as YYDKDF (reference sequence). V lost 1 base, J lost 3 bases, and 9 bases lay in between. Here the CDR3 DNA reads TGTGCCACCAGCAGAGCCCAGACAGACACTGAAGCTTTCTTT. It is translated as CATSRAQTDTEAFF.

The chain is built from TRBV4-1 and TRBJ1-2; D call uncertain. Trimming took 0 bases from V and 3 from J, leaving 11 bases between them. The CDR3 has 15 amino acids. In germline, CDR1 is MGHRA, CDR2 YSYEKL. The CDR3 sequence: CASSQEYYGYYGYTF. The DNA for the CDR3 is TGCGCCAGCAGCCAAGAATACTACGGATACTATGGCTACACCTTC.